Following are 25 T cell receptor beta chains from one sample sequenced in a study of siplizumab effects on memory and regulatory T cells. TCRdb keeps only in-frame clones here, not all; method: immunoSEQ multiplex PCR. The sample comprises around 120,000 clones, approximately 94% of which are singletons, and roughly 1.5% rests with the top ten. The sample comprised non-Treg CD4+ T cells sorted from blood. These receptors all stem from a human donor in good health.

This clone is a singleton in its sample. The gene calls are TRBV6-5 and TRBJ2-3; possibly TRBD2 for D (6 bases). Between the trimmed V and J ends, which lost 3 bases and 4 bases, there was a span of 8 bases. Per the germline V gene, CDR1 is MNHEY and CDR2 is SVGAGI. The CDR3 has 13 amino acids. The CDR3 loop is CASSYAGPDTQYF. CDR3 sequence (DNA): TGTGCCAGCAGTTATGCGGGGCCAGATACGCAGTATTTT.

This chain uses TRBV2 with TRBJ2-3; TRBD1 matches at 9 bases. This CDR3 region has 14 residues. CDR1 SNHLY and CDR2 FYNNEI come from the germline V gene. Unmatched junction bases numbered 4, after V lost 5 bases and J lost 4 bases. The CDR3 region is CASSLDRGPDTQYF. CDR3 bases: TGTGCCAGCAGTTTGGACAGGGGTCCAGATACGCAGTATTTT.

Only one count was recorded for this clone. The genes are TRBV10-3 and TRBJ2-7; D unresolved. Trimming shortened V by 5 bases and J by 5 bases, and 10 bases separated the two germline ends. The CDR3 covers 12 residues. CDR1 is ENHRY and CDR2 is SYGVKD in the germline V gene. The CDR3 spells CAISPSQDEQYF. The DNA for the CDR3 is TGTGCCATCAGTCCCTCACAAGACGAGCAGTACTTC.

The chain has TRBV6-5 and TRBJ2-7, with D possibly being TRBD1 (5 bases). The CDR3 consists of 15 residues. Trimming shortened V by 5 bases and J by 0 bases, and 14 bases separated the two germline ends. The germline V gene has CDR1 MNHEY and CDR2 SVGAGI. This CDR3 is CASSIGAGSSYEQYF. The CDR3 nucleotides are TGTGCCAGCAGTATAGGGGCCGGGTCCTCCTACGAGCAGTACTTC.

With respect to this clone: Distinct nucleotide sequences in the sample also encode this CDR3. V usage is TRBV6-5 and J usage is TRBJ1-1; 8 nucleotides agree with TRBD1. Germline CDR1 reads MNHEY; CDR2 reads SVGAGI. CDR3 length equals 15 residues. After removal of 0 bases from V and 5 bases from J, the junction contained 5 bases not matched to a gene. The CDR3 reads CASSYSGRGRTEAFF. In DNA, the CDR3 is TGTGCCAGCAGTTACTCAGGCAGGGGGCGAACTGAAGCTTTCTTT.

The DNA for the CDR3 is TGCGCCAGCAGCCAACAAGGCAGGGGTCGCGTTGAGCAGTTCTTC. Residues: CASSQQGRGRVEQFF. The chain recombines TRBV4-1 with TRBJ2-1; possible D gene TRBD1, 6 bases. V dropped 2 bases and J dropped 9 bases, with 17 bases sitting between them. This CDR3 has 15 amino acids. The germline V gene encodes CDR1 MGHRA and CDR2 YSYEKL.

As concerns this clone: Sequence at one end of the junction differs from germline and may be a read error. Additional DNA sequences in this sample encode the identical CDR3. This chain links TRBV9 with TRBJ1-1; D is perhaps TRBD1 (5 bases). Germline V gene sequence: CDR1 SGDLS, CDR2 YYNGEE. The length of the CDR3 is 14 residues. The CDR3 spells CASSSHDRNTEAFF. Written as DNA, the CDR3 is TGCGCCAGCAGCTCACACGACAGGAACACTGAAGCTTTCTTT. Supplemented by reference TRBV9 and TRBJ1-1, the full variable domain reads DSGVTQTPKHLITATGQRVTLRCSPRSGDLSVYWYQQSLDQGLQFLIQYYNGEERAKGNILERFSAQQFPDLHSELNLSSLELGDSALYFCASSSHDRNTEAFFGQGTRLTVV.

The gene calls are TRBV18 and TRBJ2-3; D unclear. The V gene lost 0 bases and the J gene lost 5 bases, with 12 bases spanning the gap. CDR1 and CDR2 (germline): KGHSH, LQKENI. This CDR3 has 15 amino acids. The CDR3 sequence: CASSPPVALQDTQYF. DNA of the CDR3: TGTGCCAGCTCACCACCGGTGGCCTTGCAAGATACGCAGTATTTT.

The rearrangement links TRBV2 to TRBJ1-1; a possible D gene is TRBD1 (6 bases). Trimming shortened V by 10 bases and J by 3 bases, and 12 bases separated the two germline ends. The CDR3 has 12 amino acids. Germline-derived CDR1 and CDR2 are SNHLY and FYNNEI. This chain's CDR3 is CATKRQDTEAFF. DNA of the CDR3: TGTGCCACCAAGAGACAGGACACTGAAGCTTTCTTT.

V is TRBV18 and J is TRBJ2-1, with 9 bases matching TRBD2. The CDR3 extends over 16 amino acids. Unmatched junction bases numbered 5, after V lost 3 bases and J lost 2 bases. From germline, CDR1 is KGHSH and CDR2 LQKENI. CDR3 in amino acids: CASSPLPSGTYNEQFF. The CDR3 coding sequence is TGTGCCAGCTCACCCCTACCTAGCGGGACCTACAATGAGCAGTTCTTC. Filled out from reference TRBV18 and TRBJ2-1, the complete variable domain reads NAGVMQNPRHLVRRRGQEARLRCSPMKGHSHVYWYRQLPEEGLKFMVYLQKENIIDESGMPKERFSAEFPKEGPSILRIQQVVRGDSAAYFCASSPLPSGTYNEQFFGPGTRLTVL.

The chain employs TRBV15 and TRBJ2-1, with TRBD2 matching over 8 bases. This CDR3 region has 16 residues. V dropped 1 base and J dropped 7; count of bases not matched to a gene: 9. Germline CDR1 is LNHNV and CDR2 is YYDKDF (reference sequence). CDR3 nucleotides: TGTGCCACCAGCAGAGCGGGCGGGAGGTCTTGGAATGAGCAGTTCTTC. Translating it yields CATSRAGGRSWNEQFF.

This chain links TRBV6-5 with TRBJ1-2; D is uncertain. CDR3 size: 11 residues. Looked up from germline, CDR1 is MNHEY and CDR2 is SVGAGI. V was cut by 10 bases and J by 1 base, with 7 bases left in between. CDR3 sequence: CATEFNYGYTF. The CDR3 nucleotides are TGTGCCACCGAGTTTAACTATGGCTACACCTTC.

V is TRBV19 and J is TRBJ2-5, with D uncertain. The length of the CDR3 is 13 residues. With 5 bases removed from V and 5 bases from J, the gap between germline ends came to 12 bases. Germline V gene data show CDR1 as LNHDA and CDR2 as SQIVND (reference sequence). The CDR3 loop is CASSSTPGETQYF. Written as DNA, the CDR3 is TGTGCCAGTAGTTCAACACCCGGGGAGACCCAGTACTTC.

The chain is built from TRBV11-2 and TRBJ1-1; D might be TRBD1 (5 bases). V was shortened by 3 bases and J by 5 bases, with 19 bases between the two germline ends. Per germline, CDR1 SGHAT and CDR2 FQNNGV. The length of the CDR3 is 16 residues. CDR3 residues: CASSLTLREGRTEAFF. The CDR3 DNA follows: TGTGCCAGCAGCTTGACACTAAGGGAGGGGAGGACTGAAGCTTTCTTT.

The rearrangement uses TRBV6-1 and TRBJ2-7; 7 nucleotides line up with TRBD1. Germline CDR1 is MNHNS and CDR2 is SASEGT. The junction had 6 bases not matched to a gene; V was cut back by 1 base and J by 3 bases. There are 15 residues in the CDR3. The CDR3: CASSEGGTALYEQYF. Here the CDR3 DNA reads TGTGCCAGCAGTGAAGGGGGGACAGCCCTCTACGAGCAGTACTTC.

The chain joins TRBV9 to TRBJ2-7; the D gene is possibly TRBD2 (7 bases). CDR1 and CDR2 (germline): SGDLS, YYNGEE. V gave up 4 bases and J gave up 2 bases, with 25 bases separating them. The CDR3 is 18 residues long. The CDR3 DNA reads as TGTGCCAGCAGCCCAGGACAGATCTGGGCTAGCGGAGCCTACGAGCAGTACTTC. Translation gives CASSPGQIWASGAYEQYF.

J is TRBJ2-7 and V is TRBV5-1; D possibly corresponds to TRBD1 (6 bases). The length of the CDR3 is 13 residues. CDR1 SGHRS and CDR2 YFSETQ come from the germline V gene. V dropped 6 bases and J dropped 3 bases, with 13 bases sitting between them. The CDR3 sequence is CASKRTANYEQYF. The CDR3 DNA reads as TGCGCCAGCAAGAGGACAGCCAACTACGAGCAGTACTTC.

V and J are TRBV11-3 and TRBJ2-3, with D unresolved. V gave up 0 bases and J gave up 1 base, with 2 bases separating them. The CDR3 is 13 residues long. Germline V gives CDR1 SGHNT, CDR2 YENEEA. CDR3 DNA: TGTGCCAGCAGCTTAGACGGCACAGATACGCAGTATTTT. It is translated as CASSLDGTDTQYF.

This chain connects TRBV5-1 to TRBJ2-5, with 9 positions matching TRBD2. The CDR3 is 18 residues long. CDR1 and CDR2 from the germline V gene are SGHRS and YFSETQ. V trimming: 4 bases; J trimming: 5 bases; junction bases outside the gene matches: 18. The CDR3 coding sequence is TGCGCCAGCAGCCCACCGGTGGCTAGCGGGAACCCCAGGGAGACCCAGTACTTC. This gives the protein CASSPPVASGNPRETQYF.

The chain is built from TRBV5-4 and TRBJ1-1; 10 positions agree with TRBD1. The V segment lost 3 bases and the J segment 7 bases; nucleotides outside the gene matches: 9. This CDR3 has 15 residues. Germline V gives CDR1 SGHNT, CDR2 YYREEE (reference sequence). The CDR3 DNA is TGTGCCAGCAGCTGGGTTTCGACAGGGGGCCATGAAGCTTTCTTT. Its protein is CASSWVSTGGHEAFF. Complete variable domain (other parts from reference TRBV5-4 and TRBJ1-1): ETGVTQSPTHLIKTRGQQVTLRCSSQSGHNTVSWYQQALGQGPQFIFQYYREEENGRGNFPPRFSGLQFPNYSSELNVNALELDDSALYLCASSWVSTGGHEAFFGQGTRLTVV.

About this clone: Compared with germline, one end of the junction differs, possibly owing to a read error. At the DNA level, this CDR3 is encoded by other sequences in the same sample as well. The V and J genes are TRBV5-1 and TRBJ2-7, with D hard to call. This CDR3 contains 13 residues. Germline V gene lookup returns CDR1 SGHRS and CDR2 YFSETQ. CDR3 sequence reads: CASSLEGFYEQYF. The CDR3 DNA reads TGCGCCAGTAGCTTGGAAGGATTTTACGAGCAGTACTTC.

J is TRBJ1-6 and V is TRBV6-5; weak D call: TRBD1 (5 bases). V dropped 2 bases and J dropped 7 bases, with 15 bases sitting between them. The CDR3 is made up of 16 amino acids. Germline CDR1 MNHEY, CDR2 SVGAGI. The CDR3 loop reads CASSYKAGLSNSPLHF. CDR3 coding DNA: TGTGCCAGCAGTTACAAAGCGGGGCTTAGCAATTCACCCCTCCACTTT.

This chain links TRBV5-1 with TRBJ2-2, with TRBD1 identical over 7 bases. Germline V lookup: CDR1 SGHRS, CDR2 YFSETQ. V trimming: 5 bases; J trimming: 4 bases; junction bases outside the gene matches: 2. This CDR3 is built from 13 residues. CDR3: CASRQGSTGELFF. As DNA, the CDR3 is TGCGCCAGCAGACAGGGGAGCACCGGGGAGCTGTTTTTT.

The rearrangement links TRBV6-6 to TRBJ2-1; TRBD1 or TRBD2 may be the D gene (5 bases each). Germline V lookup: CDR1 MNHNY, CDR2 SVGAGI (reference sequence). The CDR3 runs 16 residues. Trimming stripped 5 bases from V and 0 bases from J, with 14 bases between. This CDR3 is CASSGVGRSSYNEQFF. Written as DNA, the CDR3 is TGTGCCAGCAGTGGGGTGGGACGTAGCTCCTACAATGAGCAGTTCTTC.

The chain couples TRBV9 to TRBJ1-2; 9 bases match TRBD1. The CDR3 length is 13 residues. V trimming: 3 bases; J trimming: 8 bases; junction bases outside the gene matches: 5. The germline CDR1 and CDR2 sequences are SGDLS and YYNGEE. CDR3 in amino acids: CASSATGGGGYTF. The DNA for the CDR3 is TGTGCCAGCAGCGCGACAGGGGGAGGAGGCTACACCTTC.